The 10 T cell receptor beta chains listed next were all sequenced from one sample in a study of blood T cells in healthy people across ages. A second 7 to 11 cycle PCR used barcoded and J-beta primers. TCRdb reanalysed the 5' RACE reads using MiXCR and keeps one entry per CDR3 protein. This table holds fewer than 1,000,000 distinct CDR3 sequences, 46% found once. The sequencing input was blood. The receptor source for this set is an elderly man in good health.

Ten or more counts support this clonotype. The V and J genes are TRBV12-3 or TRBV12-4 and TRBJ2-7; D not certain. CDR3 length equals 14 residues. V lost 8 bases and J lost 3, with 17 bases in between. The chain's CDR3 is CASVSPDNNYEQYF. CDR3 nucleotide sequence: TGTGCCAGCGTAAGCCCAGACAATAACTACGAGCAGTACTTC.

In its sample, this clonotype was seen a few times. This chain's CDR3 is CASRDMAYEQYF. CDR3 DNA sequence: TGTGCCAGCAGGGACATGGCCTACGAGCAGTACTTC. The chain links TRBV28 to TRBJ2-7; tentative D call: TRBD1 (5 bases). The germline CDR1 and CDR2 sequences are MDHEN and SYDVKM. Deletions cut 6 bases from V and 2 bases from J, with 8 bases between. The CDR3 sequence is 12 residues long.

On this clonotype: At one of its ends the junction is not consistent with the germline gene, which may arise from a read error. CDR3 sequence (DNA): TGTGCCGGCAGGTCGTCGGCTAGGGGGCCTACAGATACGCAGTATTTT. It translates to CAGRSSARGPTDTQYF. The chain is built from TRBV12-3 or TRBV12-4 and TRBJ2-3; 7 bases map to TRBD1. This CDR3 region has 16 residues.

V and J are TRBV25-1 and TRBJ2-3; possibly TRBD1 for D (7 bases). The CDR3 is made up of 16 amino acids. CDR1 MGHDK and CDR2 SYGVNS come from the germline V gene. V was trimmed by 2 bases and J by 4 bases, leaving 16 bases between them. CDR3 loop: CASSERAGGGSDTQYF. Here the CDR3 DNA reads TGTGCCAGCAGTGAACGGGCAGGGGGAGGTTCAGATACGCAGTATTTT.

J is TRBJ2-5 and V is TRBV9, with 7 bases fitting TRBD2. Germline values: CDR1 SGDLS, CDR2 YYNGEE. The J segment lost 11 bases and the V segment lost 3 bases, leaving 22 bases of the junction unmatched. The CDR3 consists of 17 residues. The chain's CDR3 is CASSARSGLGGRNEQYF. The CDR3 DNA is TGTGCCAGCAGCGCCCGTAGCGGGCTCGGGGGACGGAATGAGCAGTACTTC.

This clonotype was counted only a few times. This rearrangement joins TRBV5-1 to TRBJ2-7; possibly TRBD2 for D (5 bases). The V and J ends lost 2 bases and 3 bases respectively, with 12 bases between them. Germline values: CDR1 SGHRS, CDR2 YFSETQ. The CDR3 has 14 amino acids. The CDR3 spells CASSFGIGDYEQYF. The CDR3 DNA reads as TGCGCCAGCAGCTTCGGGATCGGGGACTACGAGCAGTACTTC.

CDR3 sequence reads: CASRDTGTSGGYEQYF. Here the CDR3 DNA reads TGTGCCAGCAGAGATACCGGGACTAGCGGGGGCTACGAGCAGTACTTC. The genes are TRBV12-3 or TRBV12-4 and TRBJ2-7; 14 bases fit TRBD2. This CDR3 is built from 16 residues. The J segment lost 3 bases and the V segment lost 6 bases, leaving 7 bases of the junction unmatched.

The chain is built from TRBV4-3 and TRBJ2-3, with 15 bases identical to TRBD2. The CDR3 has 18 residues. V gave up 1 base and J gave up 4 bases; unmatched junction bases: 6. CDR1 and CDR2 (germline): LGHNA, YSLEER. The CDR3 DNA is TGCGCCAGCAGCCAAGGGACTAGCGGGAGGGCCGCGGCAGATACGCAGTATTTT. Protein product: CASSQGTSGRAAADTQYF.

V and J are TRBV28 and TRBJ2-2, with D tentatively TRBD1 (6 bases). Looked up from germline, CDR1 is MDHEN and CDR2 is SYDVKM. This CDR3 is built from 16 residues. Trimming left V 3 bases short and J 1 base short, with 12 bases between. In nucleotides, the CDR3 is TGTGCCAGCAGTTTTCATGGCAGGGGGAACACCGGGGAGCTGTTTTTT. It encodes CASSFHGRGNTGELFF.

In this sample, this clonotype turned up a few times. V gene TRBV10-3 combines with J gene TRBJ2-1, with 8 nucleotides matching TRBD2. Trimming took 3 bases from V and 6 from J; bases not matched to a gene: 7. CDR1 is ENHRY and CDR2 is SYGVKD in the germline V gene. The CDR3 is made up of 15 amino acids. The CDR3 DNA follows: TGTGCCATCAGTGAACGAGCGGGAGTGGGCAATGAGCAGTTCTTC. Translation: CAISERAGVGNEQFF.